Described below is a single TCR beta chain sequence and its context. The protocol was immunoSEQ multiplex PCR, while the TCRdb copy is restricted to in-frame clones and leaves out a portion. This sample has 250,000 to 350,000 clones, with around 69% found just once. The data originate from a study of cytotoxic CD8 clonotypes in ibrutinib-treated CLL. This CDR3 is built from 14 residues. Deletions cut 4 bases from V and 4 bases from J, with 12 bases between. Germline CDR1 PRHDT, CDR2 FYEKMQ (reference sequence). The material sequenced was PBMCs, taken at disease progression, from a patient treated with ibrutinib. The TCR was taken from a human donor with chronic lymphocytic leukemia. The chain has TRBV13 and TRBJ2-3, with D unresolved. CDR3 nucleotide sequence: TGTGCCAGCAGCTCCCCCTCTGATTCAGATACGCAGTATTTT. Translating gives CASSSPSDSDTQYF.